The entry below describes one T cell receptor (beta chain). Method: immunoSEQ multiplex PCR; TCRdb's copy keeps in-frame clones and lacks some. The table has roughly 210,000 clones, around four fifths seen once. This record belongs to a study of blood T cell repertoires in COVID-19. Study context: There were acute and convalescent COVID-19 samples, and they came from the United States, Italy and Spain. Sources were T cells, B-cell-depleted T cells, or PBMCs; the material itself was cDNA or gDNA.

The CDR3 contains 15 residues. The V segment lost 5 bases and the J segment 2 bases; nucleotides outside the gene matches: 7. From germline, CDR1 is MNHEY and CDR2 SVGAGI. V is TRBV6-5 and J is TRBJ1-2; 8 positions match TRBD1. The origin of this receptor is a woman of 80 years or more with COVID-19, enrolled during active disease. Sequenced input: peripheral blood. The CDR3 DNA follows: TGTGCCAGCAGTAACCCGGGACAGGCAAACTATGGCTACACCTTC. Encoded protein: CASSNPGQANYGYTF.